Following are 32 T cell receptor beta chains from one sample sequenced in a study of blood T cell repertoires in COVID-19. Sequencing used immunoSEQ multiplex PCR; TCRdb keeps in-frame clones, though not all of them. The repertoire includes more than 120,000 clones, about 87% of them detected once, and around 8.3% sits in the top ten. The sequenced material came from peripheral blood. All receptors derive from a woman between 45 and 60 years old with active or convalescent COVID-19.

This chain links TRBV5-6 with TRBJ2-7; TRBD2 aligns across 7 bases. V shed 6 bases and J 2 bases; nucleotides not matched to a gene: 8. Germline lookup yields CDR1 SGHDT and CDR2 YYEEEE. The CDR3 runs to 14 residues. Here the CDR3 reads CASKRGLETYEQYF. Written as DNA, the CDR3 is TGTGCCAGCAAGCGGGGTCTTGAAACCTACGAGCAGTACTTC.

The V and J genes are TRBV2 and TRBJ1-1, with TRBD1 matching over 7 bases. The V gene's germline CDR1 is SNHLY and CDR2 FYNNEI. CDR3 size: 14 residues. V gave up 4 bases and J gave up 5 bases; unmatched junction bases: 7. This CDR3 is CASSVVRGETEAFF. The CDR3 region has the DNA TGTGCCAGCAGTGTTGTCAGGGGGGAGACTGAAGCTTTCTTT. The full variable domain, completed using reference TRBV2 and TRBJ1-1, is EPEVTQTPSHQVTQMGQEVILRCVPISNHLYFYWYRQILGQKVEFLVSFYNNEISEKSEIFDDQFSVERPDGSNFTLKIRSTKLEDSAMYFCASSVVRGETEAFFGQGTRLTVV.

The V and J genes are TRBV24-1 and TRBJ1-5; no clear D gene. V was trimmed by 7 bases and J by 2 bases, leaving 5 bases between them. The CDR3 length is 12 residues. CDR1 is KGHDR and CDR2 is SFDVKD in the germline V gene. This CDR3 is CATSRGNQPQHF. The CDR3 coding sequence is TGTGCCACCAGCCGGGGCAATCAGCCCCAGCATTTT.

The chain is built from TRBV19 and TRBJ1-3; D unclear. This CDR3 has 17 residues. The V end lost 4 bases, the J end lost 0 bases, and 16 bases lay between the germline ends. The germline V gene encodes CDR1 LNHDA and CDR2 SQIVND (reference sequence). The CDR3 DNA reads as TGTGCCAGTAGTACTGCCCTCACCTGGAGCTCTGGAAACACCATATATTTT. This encodes CASSTALTWSSGNTIYF.

V and J are TRBV4-1 and TRBJ2-7; 7 bases line up with TRBD1. The length of the CDR3 is 13 residues. Germline-derived CDR1 and CDR2 are MGHRA and YSYEKL. Trimming at V came to 4 bases and at J to 3 bases, leaving 3 bases not matched to a gene. DNA of the CDR3: TGCGCCAGCAGCCTTGGGACAGACTACGAGCAGTACTTC. Translated, it gives CASSLGTDYEQYF.

The gene calls are TRBV7-2 and TRBJ1-1, with a tentative D call TRBD1 (5 bases). Per germline, CDR1 SGHTA and CDR2 FQGNSA. The CDR3 totals 13 residues. V was clipped by 7 bases and J by 4 bases, with 13 bases between them. The CDR3 protein is CASTGLEGTEAFF. DNA of the CDR3: TGTGCCAGCACAGGGTTAGAAGGCACTGAAGCTTTCTTT.

CDR3 nucleotide sequence: TGTGCCACCAGCACCCAGGGCGAGAATCAGCCCCAGCATTTT. It yields the protein CATSTQGENQPQHF. The V gene is TRBV15, the J gene TRBJ1-5, with D possibly matching TRBD1 (5 bases). CDR1 LNHNV and CDR2 YYDKDF come from the germline V gene (reference sequence). Trimming left V 4 bases short and J 4 bases short, with 11 bases between. CDR3 length: 14 residues.

The CDR3 bases are TGTGCCAGCAGTTACGGGCTCCAGGGTAGTTCACCCCTCCACTTT. Translating it yields CASSYGLQGSSPLHF. V is TRBV6-5 and J is TRBJ1-6, with D perhaps TRBD1 (5 bases). The CDR3 extends over 15 amino acids. The V gene lost 2 bases and the J gene lost 9 bases, with 14 bases spanning the gap. In germline, CDR1 is MNHEY, CDR2 SVGAGI.

The chain couples TRBV30 to TRBJ2-5, with 11 bases aligning to TRBD1. The junction had 6 bases not matched to a gene; V was cut back by 4 bases and J by 5 bases. This CDR3 contains 14 residues. The V gene's germline CDR1 is GTSNPN and CDR2 SVGIG (reference sequence). The CDR3 here is CAWKGQGARETQYF. CDR3 bases: TGTGCCTGGAAAGGACAGGGGGCACGCGAGACCCAGTACTTC.

This chain connects TRBV15 to TRBJ2-3; maybe TRBD2 (6 bases). CDR3 length: 14 amino acids. V dropped 2 bases and J dropped 5 bases, with 11 bases sitting between them. Germline values: CDR1 LNHNV, CDR2 YYDKDF (reference sequence). CDR3 nucleotide sequence: TGTGCCACCAGCAGAAAAATGGGAGGAGATACGCAGTATTTT. Translation: CATSRKMGGDTQYF.

This chain connects TRBV19 to TRBJ1-1; no clear D. The V gene lost 2 bases and the J gene lost 1 base, with 11 bases spanning the gap. Germline lookup yields CDR1 LNHDA and CDR2 SQIVND (reference sequence). This CDR3 contains 15 residues. The CDR3 protein is CASSINGVGNTEAFF. The CDR3, as DNA: TGTGCCAGTAGTATAAACGGGGTCGGGAACACTGAAGCTTTCTTT.

This clone was seen only a few times. This chain uses TRBV30 with TRBJ1-4, with no clear D. Trimming stripped 1 base from V and 5 bases from J, with 8 bases between. This CDR3 has 13 amino acids. From germline, CDR1 is GTSNPN and CDR2 SVGIG (reference sequence). For the CDR3, the DNA is TGTGCCTGGAGTGCTCTAAAAAATGAAAAACTGTTTTTT. It codes for CAWSALKNEKLFF.

This chain's CDR3 is CASSELAGSLTDTQYF. As DNA, the CDR3 is TGCGCCAGCAGTGAATTAGCCGGGAGCCTCACAGATACGCAGTATTTT. V and J are TRBV5-1 and TRBJ2-3; the D gene is possibly TRBD2 (6 bases). Trimming took 5 bases from V and 2 from J, leaving 18 bases between them. CDR1 SGHRS and CDR2 YFSETQ come from the germline V gene. There are 16 residues in the CDR3.

This rearrangement joins TRBV6-2 or TRBV6-3 to TRBJ2-1, with D hard to call. Deletions cut 5 bases from V and 15 bases from J, with 20 bases between. Germline V gene sequence: CDR1 MNHEY, CDR2 SVGEGT. The CDR3 is 13 amino acids. The CDR3 protein is CASSTPLVVAPFF. Here the CDR3 DNA reads TGTGCCAGCAGTACCCCCCTTGTTGTAGCCCCGTTCTTC.

DNA of the CDR3: TGTGCCAGCAGCTTAGTATCAGGACAGGGGAAGATCGAGCAGTACTTC. Amino acids: CASSLVSGQGKIEQYF. The chain links TRBV7-2 to TRBJ2-7; TRBD1 matches 9 bases. The CDR3 contains 16 residues. Germline V CDR1 and CDR2: SGHTA, FQGNSA. The trim removed 1 base at V and 6 bases at J, leaving 10 bases unmatched.

The V call is TRBV6-2 or TRBV6-3, the J call TRBJ1-2; the match to TRBD1 covers 7 bases. Germline loops: CDR1 MNHEY, CDR2 SVGEGT. The CDR3 loop spans 13 amino acids. The ends lost 6 bases at V and 8 bases at J; junction bases unmatched: 9. In DNA, the CDR3 is TGTGCCAGCAGCCCCGACAGGGAGAACGGCTACACCTTC. Residues: CASSPDRENGYTF.

In the case of this clone: One end of the junction is discordant with germline, which a read error may explain. CDR3 protein: CASRSAQRETQYF. The CDR3 DNA reads TGTGCTAGCAGGAGTGCCCAACGGGAGACCCAGTACTTC. The chain joins TRBV7-7 to TRBJ2-5; D is unresolved. CDR1 is SSHAT and CDR2 is FNYEAQ in the germline V gene (reference sequence). CDR3 length: 13 residues.

V usage is TRBV10-3 and J usage is TRBJ1-4; D might be TRBD1 (5 bases). The CDR3 spans 16 residues. Germline loops: CDR1 ENHRY, CDR2 SYGVKD. The germline V and J ends were trimmed by 3 bases and 1 base, with 12 bases remaining between them. Here the CDR3 DNA reads TGTGCCATCAGTGATGGCAGGGAGGGAACTAATGAAAAACTGTTTTTT. It codes for CAISDGREGTNEKLFF.

The V call is TRBV28, the J call TRBJ2-7, with D perhaps TRBD2 (6 bases). Trimming pared 5 bases from V and 6 bases from J, leaving 14 bases between. CDR3 length equals 13 residues. Germline loops: CDR1 MDHEN, CDR2 SYDVKM. This CDR3 reads CASSPMTRTEQYF. For the CDR3, the DNA is TGTGCCAGCAGTCCCATGACTAGAACCGAGCAGTACTTC.

The V gene is TRBV3-1 (or the pseudogene TRBV3-2), the J gene TRBJ2-1, with 8 bases fitting TRBD2. Germline CDR1 reads LGHDT; CDR2 reads YNNKEL (reference sequence). The CDR3 has 19 amino acids. The V segment lost 2 bases and the J segment 7 bases; nucleotides outside the gene matches: 19. This chain's CDR3 is CASSQNPPSARGLVNEQFF. The CDR3 coding sequence is TGTGCCAGCAGCCAAAACCCCCCATCCGCACGGGGACTAGTAAATGAGCAGTTCTTC.

The rearrangement links TRBV6-2 or TRBV6-3 to TRBJ1-2; TRBD1 matches 7 bases. Germline V CDR1 and CDR2: MNHEY, SVGEGT. After removal of 5 bases from V and 5 bases from J, the junction contained 5 bases not matched to a gene. The CDR3 contains 13 residues. CDR3 DNA: TGTGCCAGCAGTGGACAGGCATCTTATGGCTACACCTTC. Its protein is CASSGQASYGYTF.

This chain uses TRBV10-3 with TRBJ1-3; D unclear. Germline V gene lookup returns CDR1 ENHRY and CDR2 SYGVKD. Trimming left V 2 bases short and J 0 bases short, with 8 bases between. This CDR3 comprises 15 residues. The CDR3 DNA is TGTGCCATCAGTGAGGGACTTAGCTCTGGAAACACCATATATTTT. Its translation is CAISEGLSSGNTIYF.

CDR3 residues: CASSLIQGAYTEAFF. The CDR3 DNA is TGTGCCAGCAGCTTAATACAGGGGGCTTACACTGAAGCTTTCTTT. This chain links TRBV7-2 with TRBJ1-1, with 9 bases fitting TRBD1. This CDR3 contains 15 residues. Germline V gene data show CDR1 as SGHTA and CDR2 as FQGNSA. The V segment lost 2 bases and the J segment 3 bases; nucleotides outside the gene matches: 4. The whole variable domain, filled in from reference TRBV7-2 and TRBJ1-1, reads GAGVSQSPSNKVTEKGKDVELRCDPISGHTALYWYRQSLGQGLEFLIYFQGNSAPDKSGLPSDRFSAERTGGSVSTLTIQRTQQEDSAVYLCASSLIQGAYTEAFFGQGTRLTVV.

The chain is built from TRBV28 and TRBJ2-4; D may be TRBD2 (6 bases). V lost 3 bases, J lost 0 bases, and 9 bases lay in between. The germline V gene encodes CDR1 MDHEN and CDR2 SYDVKM. The CDR3 contains 15 residues. Here the CDR3 DNA reads TGTGCCAGCAGTTTTTCGGGACTAGCCAAAAACATTCAGTACTTC. Translated, it gives CASSFSGLAKNIQYF.

The genes are TRBV9 and TRBJ2-2, with 10 bases identical to TRBD2. The V gene's germline CDR1 is SGDLS and CDR2 YYNGEE. The CDR3 extends over 16 amino acids. Trimming took 2 bases from V and 5 from J; bases not matched to a gene: 6. CDR3 region: CASSVWASGSTGELFF. In DNA form, the CDR3 reads TGTGCCAGCAGCGTTTGGGCTAGCGGGAGTACCGGGGAGCTGTTTTTT. Full variable domain (outside the CDR3, taken from reference TRBV9 and TRBJ2-2): DSGVTQTPKHLITATGQRVTLRCSPRSGDLSVYWYQQSLDQGLQFLIQYYNGEERAKGNILERFSAQQFPDLHSELNLSSLELGDSALYFCASSVWASGSTGELFFGEGSRLTVL.

This clone was seen once. V gene TRBV28 combines with J gene TRBJ2-7; 10 bases fit TRBD1. Germline V gene data show CDR1 as MDHEN and CDR2 as SYDVKM. This CDR3 is 14 amino acids long. Trimming removed 8 bases from V and 11 bases from J; junction bases left unmatched: 15. The CDR3 is CASQGGQGPLPEYF. DNA of the CDR3: TGTGCCAGCCAAGGGGGACAGGGGCCACTCCCGGAGTACTTC.

The rearrangement joins TRBV14 to TRBJ1-2, with 9 bases identical to TRBD1. Germline V gene sequence: CDR1 SGHDN, CDR2 FVKESK. This CDR3 contains 15 residues. V shed 1 base, J shed 5 bases, and the junction held 5 bases outside the gene matches. CDR3 amino acids: CASSQATGGGYGYTF. The CDR3 coding sequence is TGTGCCAGCAGCCAAGCGACAGGGGGAGGGTATGGCTACACCTTC.

The chain couples TRBV19 to TRBJ2-1; perhaps TRBD1 as D (7 bases). V lost 7 bases and J lost 9, with 13 bases in between. Germline CDR1 and CDR2: LNHDA and SQIVND (reference sequence). The CDR3 contains 12 residues. CDR3: CASKNQGGEQFF. CDR3 nucleotide sequence: TGTGCCAGTAAAAATCAGGGGGGTGAGCAGTTCTTC.

This chain links TRBV6-2 or TRBV6-3 with TRBJ2-7; D gene ambiguous. The CDR3 length is 14 residues. V gave up 3 bases and J gave up 2 bases, with 11 bases separating them. CDR1 is MNHEY, CDR2 SVGEGT, per germline. The CDR3 here is CASSYGPATYEQYF. DNA of the CDR3: TGTGCCAGCAGTTATGGGCCAGCCACCTACGAGCAGTACTTC.

This chain links TRBV6-6 with TRBJ2-5; 11 bases line up with TRBD2. V shed 2 bases and J 7 bases; nucleotides not matched to a gene: 9. The CDR3 has 16 residues. CDR1 is MNHNY, CDR2 SVGAGI, per germline (reference sequence). CDR3 amino acids: CASSYTGLAVGGTQYF. In nucleotides, the CDR3 is TGTGCCAGCAGTTACACGGGACTAGCGGTTGGGGGGACCCAGTACTTC.

The V and J genes are TRBV28 and TRBJ2-1; TRBD1 matches at 9 bases. Germline trimming cut 10 bases from V and 6 bases from J; bases unmatched to any gene: 10. CDR3 length equals 14 residues. Germline-derived CDR1 and CDR2 are MDHEN and SYDVKM. CDR3 sequence reads: CATRDREVSNEQFF. The CDR3 bases are TGTGCCACAAGGGACAGGGAAGTTTCCAATGAGCAGTTCTTC.

This chain uses TRBV4-3 with TRBJ1-2; 8 bases line up with TRBD1. Trimming cost V 3 bases and J 1 base; bases outside gene matches: 10. The CDR3 loop spans 17 amino acids. CDR1 is LGHNA, CDR2 YSLEER, per germline. The CDR3 DNA sequence: TGCGCCAGCAGCCATTCCGATGCCACAGGGGGTAACTATGGCTACACCTTC. Amino acid sequence: CASSHSDATGGNYGYTF.